The present T cell receptor (beta chain) was sequenced within a study of T-cell memory formation after mild COVID-19. Study-wide results and caveats: Still unconfirmed is whether the second-wave clones peaking on day 37 recognized SARS-CoV-2. Clones shrinking between day 15 and 85 showed a balanced CD4/CD8 split, and those that grew later tilted toward CD4+.

Employing constant-segment primers, 5'RACE generated TCR alpha and TCR beta cDNA libraries bearing sample barcodes and UMIs. Each CDR3 protein gets one entry after TCRdb re-called the 5' RACE reads with MiXCR. The table lists about 470,000 distinct CDR3 sequences, roughly 18% of them singletons, with roughly 12% in the top ten. This clonotype was counted a few times. Its specificity is not known. This TCR was sampled from an adult woman who had mild COVID-19 (a few samples of this study predate the infection). Cell type and time point are not known. The material sequenced was PBMCs or a T cell subset sorted from them (not recorded which).

CDR3 amino acids: CASSLGRGTDYGYTF. The DNA for the CDR3 is TGTGCCAGCAGCTTAGGGCGCGGGACAGACTATGGCTACACCTTC. The V and J genes are TRBV11-2 and TRBJ1-2; 7 bases agree with TRBD1. Germline V gene sequence: CDR1 SGHAT, CDR2 FQNNGV. This CDR3 region has 15 residues. The J segment lost 3 bases and the V segment lost 1 base, leaving 5 bases of the junction unmatched.